This entry describes one TCR beta chain. The J segment lost 5 bases and the V segment lost 3 bases, leaving 5 bases of the junction unmatched. The CDR3 consists of 15 residues. Germline CDR1 and CDR2: SGDLS and YYNGEE. Sequencing used immunoSEQ multiplex PCR; TCRdb keeps in-frame clones, though not all of them. Counted here are 130,000 or so clones, roughly 84% occurring once; the ten biggest clones make up roughly 3.2%. The record originates from a study of control samples from healthy donors and cancer patients. The specimen sequenced was blood. The V and J genes are TRBV9 and TRBJ1-4, with 9 bases identical to TRBD1. The source is a man over 45 in good health. The CDR3 here is CASSGRTGENEKLFF. CDR3 bases: TGTGCCAGCAGCGGCCGGACAGGGGAAAATGAAAAACTGTTTTTT.